This T cell receptor (beta chain) was recorded in a study of regulatory T cells in long-lasting Graves disease. Notes on the study in general: Persistent disease preferred TRBV28, TRBJ1-2 and TRBJ2-5.

This clonotype was detected many times. Its antigen is unknown. The time point was: newly diagnosed GD, antithyroid drugs for less than 3 months. PBMCs were the source of the RNA used for TCR sequencing. Construction of TCR beta libraries relied on iRepertoire HTBI primers and on Arm-PCR targeting CDR3 regions. One entry per CDR3 protein, called by TCRdb with MiXCR from the multiplex PCR reads. The sample lists 450,000 to 500,000 distinct CDR3 sequences, around 16% seen once, with over 9% in the top ten. Germline assignment: CDR1 SGHAT and CDR2 FQDESV (reference sequence). The CDR3 is 14 amino acids. Trimming took 4 bases from V and 0 from J, leaving 4 bases between them. This sample was shared with a second study, whose subject was T cells in Graves' hyperthyroidism and ophthalmopathy. From that study: Patients showing uncontrolled infection, other autoimmune disease, pregnancy or lactation were ineligible. First-round RT-PCR of the TCR CDR3 relied on the HTBI primer set. The blood repertoire included most of the expanded thyroid clonotypes above 0.001.

The sequence was obtained from a man in his forties with Graves disease. The sequenced sample was peripheral blood mononuclear cells (PBMCs), obtained at new diagnosis, from a patient treated with antithyroid drugs. The chain is built from TRBV11-1 and TRBJ2-6; no reliable D call. This chain's CDR3 is CASSSSSGANVLTF. The CDR3 DNA follows: TGTGCCAGCAGCTCTAGCTCTGGGGCCAACGTCCTGACTTTC.